These T cell receptor beta chains were read from a single sample in a study of CD8+CD57+ T cells in acquired aplastic anemia. Each CDR3 protein is one row after TCRdb ran MiXCR on the reads. The sample has under 150,000 distinct CDR3 sequences; roughly 40% are singletons. The sample consisted of sorted CD4+, CD8+, or CD8+CD57+ T cells (not recorded which) from PBMCs. These receptors were taken from a human donor in good health, serving as a control. Both conserved end residues are part of each CDR3. The D gene is left open where the match is weak. Clone size, where shown, is once, few, many, or a class for clones that have expanded.

D gene: .
clone size: .
V gene: TRBV12-3/TRBV12-4
J gene: TRBJ2-3
CDR3 protein: CASSRGAFGTDTQYF
CDR3 DNA: TGTGCCAGCAGTAGGGGCGCGTTTGGCACAGATACGCAGTATTTT

D gene: .
clone size: many
V gene: TRBV20-1
J gene: TRBJ2-4
CDR3 protein: CSARDRAKNIQYF
CDR3 DNA: TGCAGTGCTAGAGATAGAGCCAAAAACATTCAGTACTTC

D gene: .
clone size: .
V gene: TRBV6-5
J gene: TRBJ2-2
CDR3 protein: CASSWGATGELFF
CDR3 DNA: TGTGCCAGCAGTTGGGGCGCGACCGGGGAGCTGTTTTTT

D gene: .
clone size: many
V gene: TRBV24-1
J gene: TRBJ1-2
CDR3 protein: CATSAPGTTVYGYTF
CDR3 DNA: TGTGCCACCAGTGCCCCCGGGACAACAGTCTATGGCTACACCTTC

D gene: TRBD2
clone size: many
V gene: TRBV4-1
J gene: TRBJ2-1
CDR3 protein: CASSQVGGGRHNEQFF
CDR3 DNA: TGCGCCAGCAGCCAAGTGGGTGGCGGGAGGCACAATGAGCAGTTCTTC

D gene: TRBD2
clone size: many
V gene: TRBV15
J gene: TRBJ2-3
CDR3 protein: CATSRPRGLAGEGGTDTQYF
CDR3 DNA: TGTGCCACCAGCAGACCCCGTGGACTAGCGGGGGAGGGGGGCACAGATACGCAGTATTTT

D gene: TRBD2
clone size: .
V gene: TRBV6-2/TRBV6-3
J gene: TRBJ2-3
CDR3 protein: CASRPLAEQYF
CDR3 DNA: TGTGCCAGCAGGCCCCTAGCGGAGCAGTATTTT

D gene: TRBD1
clone size: few
V gene: TRBV5-1
J gene: TRBJ2-3
CDR3 protein: CASSSPAGTGGSDTQYF
CDR3 DNA: TGCGCCAGCAGCTCGCCGGCCGGGACAGGGGGCTCAGATACGCAGTATTTT

D gene: .
clone size: .
V gene: TRBV20-1
J gene: TRBJ2-7
CDR3 protein: CSASRNPGDEQYF
CDR3 DNA: TGCAGTGCCAGCAGAAATCCGGGGGACGAGCAGTACTTC

D gene: TRBD2
clone size: few
V gene: TRBV10-3
J gene: TRBJ2-3
CDR3 protein: CASTSRAGGRSTDTRYF
CDR3 DNA: TGTGCCAGCACTTCCAGGGCGGGCGGGAGAAGCACAGATACGCGGTATTTT

D gene: .
clone size: many
V gene: TRBV4-2
J gene: TRBJ2-3
CDR3 protein: CASSLRGSTDTQYF
CDR3 DNA: TGTGCCAGCAGCCTGCGGGGTAGCACAGATACGCAGTATTTT

D gene: .
clone size: .
V gene: TRBV5-5
J gene: TRBJ2-4
CDR3 protein: CASSLFQPTKNIQYF
CDR3 DNA: TGTGCCAGCAGCTTGTTTCAGCCAACCAAAAACATTCAGTACTTC

D gene: TRBD1
clone size: many
V gene: TRBV19
J gene: TRBJ1-4
CDR3 protein: CASSMTGGLEKLFF
CDR3 DNA: TGTGCCAGTAGTATGACAGGGGGCTTAGAAAAACTGTTTTTT

D gene: .
clone size: medium-sized
V gene: TRBV24-1
J gene: TRBJ1-2
CDR3 protein: CATSDGGYGYTF
CDR3 DNA: TGTGCCACCAGTGATGGGGGCTATGGCTACACCTTC

D gene: TRBD1
clone size: many
V gene: TRBV9
J gene: TRBJ1-2
CDR3 protein: CASTQGTATFGGGYTF
CDR3 DNA: TGTGCCAGCACCCAAGGGACAGCAACCTTCGGGGGCGGCTACACCTTC

D gene: .
clone size: many
V gene: TRBV2
J gene: TRBJ2-2
CDR3 protein: CASSAGVRAGELFF
CDR3 DNA: TGTGCCAGCAGTGCAGGGGTCCGTGCCGGGGAGCTGTTTTTT

D gene: TRBD1
clone size: many
V gene: TRBV5-1
J gene: TRBJ1-4
CDR3 protein: CASSLGQGATEKLFF
CDR3 DNA: TGCGCCAGCAGCCTGGGACAGGGGGCCACTGAAAAACTGTTTTTT

D gene: .
clone size: few
V gene: TRBV5-6
J gene: TRBJ2-5
CDR3 protein: CASSLVGAVQETQYF
CDR3 DNA: TGTGCCAGCAGCTTGGTTGGGGCAGTCCAAGAGACCCAGTACTTC

D gene: .
clone size: once
V gene: TRBV7-2
J gene: TRBJ1-2
CDR3 protein: CASSLAEYYGYTF
CDR3 DNA: TGTGCCAGCAGCTTAGCGGAATACTATGGCTACACCTTC

D gene: .
clone size: many
V gene: TRBV20-1
J gene: TRBJ1-2
CDR3 protein: CSARDLLWGGSYGYTF
CDR3 DNA: TGCAGTGCTAGAGATCTTCTCTGGGGAGGGTCTTATGGCTACACCTTC

D gene: .
clone size: .
V gene: TRBV3-1
J gene: TRBJ1-1
CDR3 protein: CASREQGIQTEAFF
CDR3 DNA: TGTGCCAGCAGGGAGCAGGGGATTCAGACTGAAGCTTTCTTT

D gene: .
clone size: .
V gene: TRBV29-1
J gene: TRBJ1-2
CDR3 protein: CSVDSVRGYTF
CDR3 DNA: TGCAGCGTTGATAGTGTTCGGGGCTACACCTTC

D gene: .
clone size: .
V gene: TRBV20-1
J gene: TRBJ2-7
CDR3 protein: CSIGVTSTYEQYF
CDR3 DNA: TGCAGTATAGGGGTCACATCAACCTACGAGCAGTACTTC

D gene: TRBD1
clone size: .
V gene: TRBV6-1
J gene: TRBJ1-6
CDR3 protein: CASRGQGNSPLHF
CDR3 DNA: TGTGCCAGCAGGGGACAGGGAAACTCACCCCTCCATTTT

D gene: .
clone size: .
V gene: TRBV29-1
J gene: TRBJ1-1
CDR3 protein: CSGGQMNTEAFF
CDR3 DNA: TGCAGCGGGGGACAAATGAACACTGAAGCTTTCTTT

D gene: .
clone size: many
V gene: TRBV20-1
J gene: TRBJ1-1
CDR3 protein: CSAIVGLTNTEAFF
CDR3 DNA: TGCAGTGCTATTGTGGGGCTTACGAACACTGAAGCTTTCTTT

D gene: TRBD1
clone size: many
V gene: TRBV18
J gene: TRBJ2-7
CDR3 protein: CASSPSRGQGYEQYF
CDR3 DNA: TGTGCCAGCTCACCAAGTAGGGGACAGGGGTACGAGCAGTACTTC

D gene: TRBD1
clone size: .
V gene: TRBV3-1
J gene: TRBJ1-1
CDR3 protein: CASGQGGQGINTEAFF
CDR3 DNA: TGTGCCAGCGGCCAAGGGGGACAGGGAATCAACACTGAAGCTTTCTTT

D gene: TRBD1
clone size: few
V gene: TRBV20-1
J gene: TRBJ1-2
CDR3 protein: CSALQGAYYGYTF
CDR3 DNA: TGCAGTGCTTTACAGGGGGCTTACTATGGCTACACCTTC

D gene: .
clone size: .
V gene: TRBV19
J gene: TRBJ1-6
CDR3 protein: CASSTRRSRSYNSPLHF
CDR3 DNA: TGTGCCAGTAGTACCCGACGGAGTAGGTCCTATAATTCACCCCTCCACTTT

D gene: .
clone size: many
V gene: TRBV27
J gene: TRBJ2-7
CDR3 protein: CASSLGAGPTYEQYF
CDR3 DNA: TGTGCCAGCAGTTTGGGAGCAGGGCCAACCTACGAGCAGTACTTC

D gene: .
clone size: many
V gene: TRBV5-5
J gene: TRBJ1-5
CDR3 protein: CASSISLGEYNQPQHF
CDR3 DNA: TGTGCCAGCAGCATCTCGTTAGGGGAGTACAATCAGCCCCAGCATTTT

D gene: TRBD1
clone size: many
V gene: TRBV10-2
J gene: TRBJ2-5
CDR3 protein: CASSEGTGLGTQYF
CDR3 DNA: TGCGCCAGCAGTGAGGGGACAGGGCTAGGGACCCAGTACTTC

D gene: .
clone size: .
V gene: TRBV20-1
J gene: TRBJ1-1
CDR3 protein: CSARDRIVGGNTKAFF
CDR3 DNA: TGCAGTGCTCGAGATCGGATCGTCGGGGGGAACACTAAAGCTTTCTTT

D gene: .
clone size: .
V gene: TRBV29-1
J gene: TRBJ1-1
CDR3 protein: CSVEALAHTEAFF
CDR3 DNA: TGCAGCGTTGAAGCCCTTGCACACACTGAAGCTTTCTTT

D gene: .
clone size: many
V gene: TRBV6-1
J gene: TRBJ1-2
CDR3 protein: CASSDGVPTGYTF
CDR3 DNA: TGTGCCAGCAGTGACGGGGTCCCCACTGGCTACACCTTC

D gene: .
clone size: many
V gene: TRBV20-1
J gene: TRBJ1-4
CDR3 protein: CSAATVNRAEKLFF
CDR3 DNA: TGCAGTGCGGCTACAGTAAATAGGGCTGAAAAACTGTTTTTT

D gene: .
clone size: .
V gene: TRBV2
J gene: TRBJ2-1
CDR3 protein: CASRGGTGMDEQFF
CDR3 DNA: TGTGCCAGCAGGGGGGGGACAGGTATGGATGAGCAGTTCTTC

D gene: TRBD2
clone size: .
V gene: TRBV20-1
J gene: TRBJ2-1
CDR3 protein: CSASWLAGGTRDEQFF
CDR3 DNA: TGCAGTGCTAGCTGGCTAGCGGGGGGGACACGGGATGAGCAGTTCTTC

D gene: .
clone size: few
V gene: TRBV29-1
J gene: TRBJ1-1
CDR3 protein: CSVVLGGTANTEAFF
CDR3 DNA: TGCAGCGTTGTGCTGGGGGGTACAGCGAACACTGAAGCTTTCTTT